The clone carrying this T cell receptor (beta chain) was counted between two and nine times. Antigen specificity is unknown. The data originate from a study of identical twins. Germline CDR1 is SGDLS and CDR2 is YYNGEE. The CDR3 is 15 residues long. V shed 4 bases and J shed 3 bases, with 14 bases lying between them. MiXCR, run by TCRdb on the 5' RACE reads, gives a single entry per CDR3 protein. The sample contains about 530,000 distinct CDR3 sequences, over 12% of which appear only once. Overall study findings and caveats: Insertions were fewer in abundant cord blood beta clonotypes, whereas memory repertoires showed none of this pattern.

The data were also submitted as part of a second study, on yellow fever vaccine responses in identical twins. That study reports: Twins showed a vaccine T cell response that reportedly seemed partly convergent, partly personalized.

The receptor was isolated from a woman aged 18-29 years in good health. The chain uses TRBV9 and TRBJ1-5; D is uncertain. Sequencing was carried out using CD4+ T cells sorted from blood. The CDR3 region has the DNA TGTGCCAGCAGCCGTACACCGGGCTACAATCAGCCCCAGCATTTT. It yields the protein CASSRTPGYNQPQHF.